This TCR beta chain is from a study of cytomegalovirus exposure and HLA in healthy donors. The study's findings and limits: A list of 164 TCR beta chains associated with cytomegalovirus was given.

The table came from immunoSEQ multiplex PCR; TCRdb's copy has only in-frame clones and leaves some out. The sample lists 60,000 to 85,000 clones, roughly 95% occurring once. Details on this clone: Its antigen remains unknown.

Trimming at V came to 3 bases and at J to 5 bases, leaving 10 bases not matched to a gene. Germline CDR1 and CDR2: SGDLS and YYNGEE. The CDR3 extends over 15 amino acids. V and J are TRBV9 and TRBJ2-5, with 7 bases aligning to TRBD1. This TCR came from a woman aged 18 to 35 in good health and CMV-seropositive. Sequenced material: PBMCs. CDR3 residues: CASSDEDRVGETQYF. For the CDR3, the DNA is TGTGCCAGCAGCGACGAAGACAGGGTTGGGGAGACCCAGTACTTC.